Shown below are 5 T cell receptor beta chains from a single sample sequenced in a study of blood T cell repertoires in COVID-19. Method: immunoSEQ multiplex PCR; TCRdb's copy keeps in-frame clones and lacks some. The table records 150,000 to 200,000 clones, roughly 70% of them present only once. The sample comprised peripheral blood. These receptors were collected from an elderly woman with acute or convalescent COVID-19.

This clone was counted once. The J gene is TRBJ2-5, the V gene TRBV9; TRBD2 aligns across 16 bases. Unmatched junction bases numbered 4, after V lost 3 bases and J lost 5 bases. Germline loops: CDR1 SGDLS, CDR2 YYNGEE. The CDR3 totals 16 residues. The CDR3 region is CASSEGLAGGRETQYF. The CDR3 coding sequence is TGTGCCAGCAGCGAGGGACTAGCGGGAGGGAGGGAGACCCAGTACTTC.

This chain joins TRBV28 and TRBJ2-1, with D perhaps TRBD1 (5 bases). The CDR3 length is 16 residues. V gave up 6 bases and J gave up 4 bases, with 19 bases separating them. Germline values: CDR1 MDHEN, CDR2 SYDVKM. CDR3 nucleotides: TGTGCCAGCAGACCTCCCGAAGGAAGGGGATACAATGAGCAGTTCTTC. Protein: CASRPPEGRGYNEQFF. The full variable domain, in which reference TRBV28 and TRBJ2-1 provide the parts outside the CDR3, is DVKVTQSSRYLVKRTGEKVFLECVQDMDHENMFWYRQDPGLGLRLIYFSYDVKMKEKGDIPEGYSVSREKKERFSLILESASTNQTSMYLCASRPPEGRGYNEQFFGPGTRLTVL.

This clone occurred a few times. The chain links TRBV28 to TRBJ1-5; maybe TRBD1 (5 bases). CDR1 is MDHEN, CDR2 SYDVKM, per germline. V lost 7 bases and J lost 7, with 17 bases in between. The CDR3 spans 14 residues. The CDR3 is CASIMGGSGQPQHF. The CDR3 coding sequence is TGTGCCAGCATCATGGGGGGGTCCGGGCAGCCCCAGCATTTT.

The V and J genes are TRBV6-5 and TRBJ2-5; D gene uncertain. V was trimmed by 0 bases and J by 6 bases, leaving 17 bases between them. The CDR3 sequence is 16 residues long. Germline CDR1 MNHEY, CDR2 SVGAGI. CDR3 nucleotides: TGTGCCAGCAGTTACTCGATGGTTGGGCTGGAAAAGACCCAGTACTTC. Translation gives CASSYSMVGLEKTQYF.

The chain combines TRBV29-1 with TRBJ1-2; 8 bases are a match to TRBD1. The CDR3 has 12 residues. CDR1 SQVTM and CDR2 ANQGSEA come from the germline V gene. DNA for the CDR3: TGCAGGACAGGGGAGGATGGCTATGGCTACACCTTC. This gives the protein CRTGEDGYGYTF.